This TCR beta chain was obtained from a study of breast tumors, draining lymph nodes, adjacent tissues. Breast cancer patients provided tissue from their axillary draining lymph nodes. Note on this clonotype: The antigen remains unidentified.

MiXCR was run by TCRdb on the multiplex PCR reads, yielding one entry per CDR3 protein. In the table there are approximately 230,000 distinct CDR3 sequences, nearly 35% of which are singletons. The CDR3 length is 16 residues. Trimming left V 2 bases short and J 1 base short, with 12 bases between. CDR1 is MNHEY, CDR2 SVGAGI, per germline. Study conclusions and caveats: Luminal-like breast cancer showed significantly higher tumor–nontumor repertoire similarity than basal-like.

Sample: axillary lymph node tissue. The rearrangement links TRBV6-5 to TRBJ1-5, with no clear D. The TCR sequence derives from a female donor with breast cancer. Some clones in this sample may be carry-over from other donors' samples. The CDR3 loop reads CASSYTRVGSNQPQHF. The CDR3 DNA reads TGTGCCAGCAGTTACACGAGGGTCGGGAGCAATCAGCCCCAGCATTTT.